The 22 T cell receptor beta chains listed next were all sequenced from one sample in a study of graft-versus-host responses after intestinal transplantation. These TCRs' antigens remain unknown. Here immunoSEQ multiplex PCR was the method, and the copy in TCRdb shows in-frame clones only, minus some. The table lists about 100,000 clones, roughly 90% of them singletons. The sample was unstimulated CD4+ T cells sorted from spleen or lymph node cells, taken before intestinal transplant. These receptor sequences come from a human donor who received an intestinal transplant.

The chain employs TRBV5-1 and TRBJ2-5; D gene ambiguous. The germline V gene encodes CDR1 SGHRS and CDR2 YFSETQ. V was trimmed by 0 bases and J by 0 bases, leaving 6 bases between them. The CDR3 has 14 amino acids. CDR3 in DNA: TGCGCCAGCAGCTTGGTGTCAGACCAAGAGACCCAGTACTTC. Translation gives CASSLVSDQETQYF.

The rearrangement links TRBV4-1 to TRBJ1-2; 7 bases are shared with TRBD1. The CDR3 is 17 amino acids. The junction had 7 bases not matched to a gene; V was cut back by 0 bases and J by 0 bases. CDR1 is MGHRA and CDR2 is YSYEKL in the germline V gene. The CDR3 loop is CASSQDIGTASNYGYTF. CDR3 DNA sequence: TGCGCCAGCAGCCAAGATATCGGGACAGCCTCTAACTATGGCTACACCTTC.

This clone is classed as medium-sized. The chain is built from TRBV10-2 and TRBJ1-1; unclear D gene. V was cut by 8 bases and J by 2 bases, with 12 bases left in between. The germline V gene has CDR1 WSHSY and CDR2 SAAADI. The CDR3 is 13 amino acids. The CDR3 sequence: CASGRVPNTEAFF. The CDR3 bases are TGCGCCAGCGGTCGGGTCCCTAACACTGAAGCTTTCTTT.

For the CDR3, the DNA is TGTGCCAGCAGCCCTAAAAGGGCCGCGATCGGGGAGCTGTTTTTT. Amino acid sequence: CASSPKRAAIGELFF. The gene calls are TRBV9 and TRBJ2-2; D uncertain. CDR1 and CDR2 (germline): SGDLS, YYNGEE. The CDR3 spans 15 residues. Trimming cost V 4 bases and J 7 bases, with 17 bases left between them.

The rearrangement joins TRBV11-2 to TRBJ1-5, with D hard to call. The CDR3 runs 17 residues. V lost 3 bases and J 3 bases, leaving 18 bases between the germline ends. Germline V gives CDR1 SGHAT, CDR2 FQNNGV. The CDR3 DNA reads TGTGCCAGCAGCTTTAACCCACCTATGGTTTACAATCAGCCCCAGCATTTT. Its translation is CASSFNPPMVYNQPQHF.

A few counts support this clone. This chain joins TRBV6-1 and TRBJ1-6; weak D call: TRBD1 (5 bases). Trimming removed 2 bases at V and 0 bases at J, with 8 bases between. CDR1 and CDR2 (germline): MNHNS, SASEGT. This CDR3 is built from 16 residues. CDR3 amino acids: CASSERQGSYNSPLHF. The CDR3 DNA sequence: TGTGCCAGCAGTGAAAGGCAGGGCTCCTATAATTCACCCCTCCACTTT.

J is TRBJ2-7 and V is TRBV5-1, with D unresolved. CDR1 SGHRS and CDR2 YFSETQ come from the germline V gene. V gave up 0 bases and J gave up 6 bases, with 10 bases separating them. This CDR3 comprises 13 residues. CDR3 sequence reads: CASSLAGWGEQYF. The CDR3 bases are TGCGCCAGCAGCTTGGCCGGATGGGGCGAGCAGTACTTC.

This clone was detected a few times. The V call is TRBV6-5, the J call TRBJ1-3; 7 bases align to TRBD1. The CDR3 sequence is 15 residues long. After removal of 0 bases from V and 2 bases from J, the junction contained 1 base not matched to a gene. CDR1 is MNHEY and CDR2 is SVGAGI in the germline V gene. The CDR3: CASSYSGQAGNTIYF. DNA of the CDR3: TGTGCCAGCAGTTACTCTGGACAGGCTGGAAACACCATATATTTT.

This chain links TRBV6-1 with TRBJ2-3; TRBD1 matches 11 bases. This CDR3 is built from 17 residues. J gave up 4 bases and V 3 bases, and 9 bases lay outside the gene matches. Germline V gene data show CDR1 as MNHNS and CDR2 as SASEGT. CDR3 sequence: CASSDRDRGFVPDTQYF. CDR3 in DNA: TGTGCCAGCAGTGACCGGGACAGGGGGTTTGTTCCAGATACGCAGTATTTT.

This clone was detected a few times. The CDR3 here is CASSEAGPFLYEQYF. The DNA of the CDR3 is TGTGCCAGCAGTGAAGCGGGACCCTTCCTCTACGAGCAGTACTTC. The rearrangement uses TRBV6-1 and TRBJ2-7; D is possibly TRBD1 or TRBD2 (5 bases each). This CDR3 is 15 amino acids long. Germline CDR1 reads MNHNS; CDR2 reads SASEGT. Trimming stripped 0 bases from V and 3 bases from J, with 12 bases between.

This clone came up a few times. This chain links TRBV7-9 with TRBJ2-4; D not resolved. CDR3 length equals 16 residues. Germline CDR1 and CDR2: SEHNR and FQNEAQ (reference sequence). V lost 3 bases and J lost 5, with 17 bases in between. Here the CDR3 DNA reads TGTGCCAGCAGCTTGCTCGGCGGCACGGCCCAAAACATTCAGTACTTC. It translates to CASSLLGGTAQNIQYF.

This chain uses TRBV18 with TRBJ2-1; 9 nucleotides agree with TRBD2. The V gene's germline CDR1 is KGHSH and CDR2 LQKENI. CDR3 length: 19 residues. The junction had 10 bases not matched to a gene; V was cut back by 0 bases and J by 1 base. The CDR3 DNA is TGTGCCAGCTCACCACCGCGGCTAGCGGGACGAGGGTCCTACAATGAGCAGTTCTTC. It codes for CASSPPRLAGRGSYNEQFF.

The chain links TRBV29-1 to TRBJ2-7; 9 bases map to TRBD1. J gave up 3 bases and V 5 bases, and 11 bases lay outside the gene matches. Germline lookup yields CDR1 SQVTM and CDR2 ANQGSEA. This CDR3 has 15 amino acids. The CDR3 loop is CSVSSPGQGSYEQYF. As DNA, the CDR3 is TGCAGCGTTTCTTCCCCGGGACAGGGTAGCTACGAGCAGTACTTC.

The DNA of the CDR3 is TGCGCCAGCAGTGAGTCGAGGGCTTACGAGCAGTACTTC. Residues: CASSESRAYEQYF. The genes are TRBV10-2 and TRBJ2-7, with a tentative D call TRBD2 (5 bases). The CDR3 loop spans 13 amino acids. V lost 0 bases and J 4 bases, leaving 7 bases between the germline ends. Germline-derived CDR1 and CDR2 are WSHSY and SAAADI.

The CDR3 here is CAISDGVDTEAFF. The CDR3 region has the DNA TGTGCCATCAGCGACGGGGTTGACACTGAAGCTTTCTTT. The rearrangement uses TRBV10-3 and TRBJ1-1, with D hard to call. V gave up 6 bases and J gave up 3 bases, with 11 bases separating them. The CDR3 consists of 13 residues. The germline V gene encodes CDR1 ENHRY and CDR2 SYGVKD.

J is TRBJ1-1 and V is TRBV18; no reliable D call. Germline lookup yields CDR1 KGHSH and CDR2 LQKENI. The CDR3 runs 13 residues. V lost 3 bases and J lost 0, with 5 bases in between. The CDR3: CASSPDLNTEAFF. CDR3 coding DNA: TGTGCCAGCTCACCTGACCTGAACACTGAAGCTTTCTTT.

The chain carries TRBV10-3 and TRBJ2-7; TRBD1 matches at 10 bases. CDR3 length: 16 amino acids. J lost 0 bases, V lost 4 bases, and 6 bases had no gene match. The V gene's germline CDR1 is ENHRY and CDR2 SYGVKD. CDR3 residues: CAISGRGQGSSYEQYF. CDR3 DNA: TGTGCCATCAGTGGACGGGGACAGGGGTCCTCCTACGAGCAGTACTTC.

The V gene is TRBV27, the J gene TRBJ1-5; TRBD1 matches 7 bases. Germline CDR1 and CDR2: MNHEY and SMNVEV (reference sequence). The CDR3 consists of 15 residues. The ends lost 2 bases at V and 2 bases at J; junction bases unmatched: 3. The DNA of the CDR3 is TGTGCCAGCAGTTTAGAGGGGGCCGGCAATCAGCCCCAGCATTTT. Its translation is CASSLEGAGNQPQHF.

This sequence joins TRBV6-1 and TRBJ1-6, with D perhaps matching TRBD1 (6 bases). Germline assignment: CDR1 MNHNS and CDR2 SASEGT. The V end was cut by 6 bases, the J end by 9 bases, with 15 bases between. The CDR3 has 14 residues. The CDR3 DNA reads TGTGCCAGCAGCGTTAGGGGGTTGATTTCACCCCTCCACTTT. Amino acids: CASSVRGLISPLHF.

J is TRBJ2-3 and V is TRBV9; 8 bases are shared with TRBD2. Losses at the gene ends were 1 base for V and 4 bases for J; bases not matched to a gene: 8. Germline CDR1 and CDR2: SGDLS and YYNGEE. This CDR3 is 16 amino acids long. DNA of the CDR3: TGTGCCAGCAGCGTATTAGGCGGGAGGCTCCCAGATACGCAGTATTTT. Amino acids: CASSVLGGRLPDTQYF.

The chain employs TRBV10-1 and TRBJ2-2; D is uncertain. The CDR3 runs 13 residues. The V end was cut by 1 base, the J end by 9 bases, with 9 bases between. Germline CDR1 WNHNN, CDR2 SYGVQD (reference sequence). The CDR3 DNA follows: TGCGCCAGCAGTGAGTTTGTAGGCAGGGAGCTGTTTTTT. It codes for CASSEFVGRELFF.

CDR3 region: CASSVTGTGTEAFF. DNA of the CDR3: TGTGCCAGCAGCGTGACAGGGACGGGCACTGAAGCTTTCTTT. This sequence joins TRBV9 and TRBJ1-1; 7 bases are a match to TRBD1. Germline CDR1 is SGDLS and CDR2 is YYNGEE. Trimming cost V 2 bases and J 4 bases; bases outside gene matches: 5. There are 14 residues in the CDR3.